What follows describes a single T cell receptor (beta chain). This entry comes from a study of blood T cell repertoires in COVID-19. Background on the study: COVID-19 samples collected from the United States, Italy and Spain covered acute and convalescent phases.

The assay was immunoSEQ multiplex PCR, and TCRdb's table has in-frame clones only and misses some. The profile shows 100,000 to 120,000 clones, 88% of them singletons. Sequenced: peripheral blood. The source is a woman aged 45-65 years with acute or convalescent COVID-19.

CDR3 DNA: TGTGCCAGCAGCCTCCTGGGGACAGGGACGGGCAATGAGCAGTTCTTC. Residues: CASSLLGTGTGNEQFF. This rearrangement joins TRBV5-4 to TRBJ2-1, with 9 bases lining up with TRBD1. The CDR3 loop spans 16 amino acids. Losses at the gene ends were 4 bases for V and 6 bases for J; bases not matched to a gene: 11. Germline CDR1 is SGHNT and CDR2 is YYREEE (reference sequence).